The present T cell receptor beta chain was sequenced within a study of identifying expanded T cells in peripheral blood. Points on this clone: The target antigen is unknown.

No infections or other immune events were documented during collection. Study-level points and caveats: About 1.2 clones differed between technical replicates, versus approximately 16 and 19 over time. Variance in clone template counts between roughly two-week samples significantly increased with total template count across all healthy donors.

The protocol was immunoSEQ multiplex PCR, while the TCRdb copy is restricted to in-frame clones and leaves out a portion. The table lists about 84,000 clones, approximately 83% of them singletons. V shed 0 bases and J shed 3 bases, with 9 bases lying between them. CDR3 length equals 15 residues. Germline CDR1 reads MGHRA; CDR2 reads YSYEKL. The sequence was collected from a person aged 18 to 75 in good health. The rearrangement uses TRBV4-1 and TRBJ2-4; D is uncertain. Sequenced sample: blood. CDR3 sequence: CASSQDGSGKNIQYF. CDR3 DNA: TGCGCCAGCAGCCAAGATGGGTCAGGCAAAAACATTCAGTACTTC.